This T cell receptor beta chain was profiled in a study of blood T cell repertoires in COVID-19. For the study at large: Spain, Italy and the United States supplied samples that represented acute and convalescent COVID-19. PBMCs, B-cell-depleted T cells, or T cells provided the cDNA or gDNA that made up the material.

Authors' methods: Researchers report that nucleated cell counts were estimated from reference gene primer amplification. The protocol was immunoSEQ multiplex PCR, while the TCRdb copy is restricted to in-frame clones and leaves out a portion. D and trimming come from the DNA, and the V and J calls and clone size come from that table. The table lists a few hundred thousand clones, about 87% of them singletons. The TCR comes from a woman aged 50 to 60 who had recovered from COVID-19. The sequenced material came from PBMCs or T cells enriched from blood (not recorded which).

CDR3 DNA: TGTGCCAGCAGCGGAGGACTGATGAACACTGAAGCTTTCTTT. Encoded protein: CASSGGLMNTEAFF. The genes are TRBV9 and TRBJ1-1, with D uncertain. CDR3 length: 14 amino acids. The V end was cut by 3 bases, the J end by 0 bases, with 9 bases between. CDR1 and CDR2 from the germline V gene are SGDLS and YYNGEE.